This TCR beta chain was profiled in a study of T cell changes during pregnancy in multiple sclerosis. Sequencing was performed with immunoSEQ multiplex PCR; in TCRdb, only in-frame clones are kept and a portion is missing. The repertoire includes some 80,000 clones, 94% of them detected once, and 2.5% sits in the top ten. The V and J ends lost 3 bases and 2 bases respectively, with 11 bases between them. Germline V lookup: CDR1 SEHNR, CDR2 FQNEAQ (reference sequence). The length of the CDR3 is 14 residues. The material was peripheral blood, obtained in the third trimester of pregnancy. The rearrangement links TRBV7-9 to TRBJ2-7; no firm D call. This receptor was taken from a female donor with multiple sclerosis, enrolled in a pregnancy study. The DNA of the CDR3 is TGTGCCAGCAGCTTTTCCAACAGTCCCTACGAGCAGTACTTC. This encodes CASSFSNSPYEQYF.